This T cell receptor (beta chain) was sequenced during a study of blood T cell repertoires in COVID-19. Data came from immunoSEQ multiplex PCR; TCRdb stores just in-frame clones and leaves some out. This table holds about 350,000 clones, approximately 91% found once. Germline CDR1 and CDR2: SGHNT and YENEEA. This CDR3 contains 13 residues. Trimming took 3 bases from V and 2 from J; bases not matched to a gene: 0. The sample consisted of peripheral blood. This TCR was sampled from a woman in her 70s with COVID-19, enrolled during active disease. This chain joins TRBV11-3 and TRBJ2-7; the match to TRBD1 covers 8 bases. The DNA for the CDR3 is TGTGCCAGCAGCTTGGACAGGGCCTACGAGCAGTACTTC. It yields the protein CASSLDRAYEQYF.